This T cell receptor beta chain was retrieved from a study of blood T cells in healthy people across ages. A J-beta primer mix and a sample-barcoded 5' primer were used in a second PCR of about 7 to 12 cycles. TCRdb re-analysed the 5' RACE reads in MiXCR, keeping a single row per CDR3 protein. The sample yields about 1.8 million distinct CDR3 sequences, around 50% seen once. The sequenced sample was blood. This TCR was sampled from a woman between 40 and 55 years old in good health.

CDR3 coding DNA: TGTGCCAGCAGCCAAGCCCTGGCCTATAATTCACCCCTCCACTTT. As protein: CASSQALAYNSPLHF. This rearrangement joins TRBV14 to TRBJ1-6; no reliable D call. The CDR3 extends over 15 amino acids. The germline V gene encodes CDR1 SGHDN and CDR2 FVKESK. Trimming pared 1 base from V and 2 bases from J, leaving 6 bases between.